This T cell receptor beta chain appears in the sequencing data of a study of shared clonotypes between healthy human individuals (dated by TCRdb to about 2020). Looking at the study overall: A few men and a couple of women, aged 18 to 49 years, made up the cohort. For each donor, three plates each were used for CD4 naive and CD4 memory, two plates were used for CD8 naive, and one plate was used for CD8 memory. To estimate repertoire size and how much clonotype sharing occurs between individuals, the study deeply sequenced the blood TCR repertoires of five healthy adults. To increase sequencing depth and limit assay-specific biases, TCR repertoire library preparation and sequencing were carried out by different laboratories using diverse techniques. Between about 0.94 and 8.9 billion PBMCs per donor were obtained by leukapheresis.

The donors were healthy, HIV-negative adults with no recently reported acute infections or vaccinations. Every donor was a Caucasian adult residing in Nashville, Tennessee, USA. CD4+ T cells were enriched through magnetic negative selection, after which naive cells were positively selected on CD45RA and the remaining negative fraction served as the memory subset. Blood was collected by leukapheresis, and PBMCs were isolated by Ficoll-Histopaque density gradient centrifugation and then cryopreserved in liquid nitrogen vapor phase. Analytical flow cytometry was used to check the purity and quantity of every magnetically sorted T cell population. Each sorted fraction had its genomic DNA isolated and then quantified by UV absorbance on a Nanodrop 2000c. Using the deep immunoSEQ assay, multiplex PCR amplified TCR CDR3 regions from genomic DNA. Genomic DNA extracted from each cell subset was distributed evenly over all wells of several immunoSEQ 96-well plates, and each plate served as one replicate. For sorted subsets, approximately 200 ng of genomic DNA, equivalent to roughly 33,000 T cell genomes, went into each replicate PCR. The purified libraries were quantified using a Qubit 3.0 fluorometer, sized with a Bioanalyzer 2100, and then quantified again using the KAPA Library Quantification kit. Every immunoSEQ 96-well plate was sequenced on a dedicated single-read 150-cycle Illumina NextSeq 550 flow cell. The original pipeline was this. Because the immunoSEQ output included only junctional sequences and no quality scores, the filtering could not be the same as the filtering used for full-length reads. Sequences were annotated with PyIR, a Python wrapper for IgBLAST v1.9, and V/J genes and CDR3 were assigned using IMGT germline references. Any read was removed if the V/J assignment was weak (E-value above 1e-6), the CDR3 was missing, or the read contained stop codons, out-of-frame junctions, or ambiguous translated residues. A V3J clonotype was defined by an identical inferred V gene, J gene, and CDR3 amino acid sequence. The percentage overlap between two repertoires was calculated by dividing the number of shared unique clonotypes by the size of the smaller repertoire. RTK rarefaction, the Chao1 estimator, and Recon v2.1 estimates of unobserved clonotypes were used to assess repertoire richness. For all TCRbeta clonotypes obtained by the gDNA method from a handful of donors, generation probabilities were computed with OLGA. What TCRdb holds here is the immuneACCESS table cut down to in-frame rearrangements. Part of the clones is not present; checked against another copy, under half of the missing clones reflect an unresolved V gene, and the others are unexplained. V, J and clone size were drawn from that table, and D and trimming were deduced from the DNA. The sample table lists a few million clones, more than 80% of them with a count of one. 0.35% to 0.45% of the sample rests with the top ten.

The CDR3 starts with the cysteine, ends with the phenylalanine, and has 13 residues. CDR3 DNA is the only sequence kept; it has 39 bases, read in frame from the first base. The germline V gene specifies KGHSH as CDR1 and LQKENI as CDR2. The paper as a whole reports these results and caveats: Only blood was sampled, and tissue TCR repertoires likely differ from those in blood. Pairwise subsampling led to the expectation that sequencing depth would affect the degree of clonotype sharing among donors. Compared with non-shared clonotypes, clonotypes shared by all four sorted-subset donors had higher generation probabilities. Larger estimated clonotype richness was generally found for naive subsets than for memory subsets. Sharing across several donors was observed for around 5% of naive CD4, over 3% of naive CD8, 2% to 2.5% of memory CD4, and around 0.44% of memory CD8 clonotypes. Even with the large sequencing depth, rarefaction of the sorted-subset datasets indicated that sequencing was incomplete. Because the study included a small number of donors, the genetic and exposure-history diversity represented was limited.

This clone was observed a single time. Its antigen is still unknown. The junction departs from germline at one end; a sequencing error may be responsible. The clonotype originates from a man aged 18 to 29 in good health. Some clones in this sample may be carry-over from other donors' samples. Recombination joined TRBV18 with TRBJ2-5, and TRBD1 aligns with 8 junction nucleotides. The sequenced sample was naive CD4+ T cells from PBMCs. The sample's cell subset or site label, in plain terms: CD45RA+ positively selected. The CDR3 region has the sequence CATSGGAEETQYF. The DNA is TGTGCCACCTCAGGGGGCGCCGAGGAGACCCAGTACTTC.